This T cell receptor (beta chain) derives from a study of shared clonotypes between healthy human individuals. Study context: Sampling drew on donors who were two women and a few men aged 18 to 49. Each donor's CD4 naive and CD4 memory cells filled three plates apiece, CD8 naive two, and CD8 memory one.

CDR1 and CDR2 (germline): SGHDT, YYEEEE. CDR3 size: 14 residues. Trimming removed 1 base from V and 3 bases from J, with 8 bases in between. The assay used deep level. Data came from immunoSEQ multiplex PCR; TCRdb stores just in-frame clones and leaves some out. This sample carries approximately 2.1 million clones, approximately 95% of them seen once, and the ten largest clones take 0.3% to 0.4%. Sequencing was carried out using naive CD4+ T cells from PBMCs. Stated subset: CD45RA+ positively selected. The sequence was collected from a man between 18 and 35 years old in good health. Some clones in this sample may be carry-over from other donors' samples. The rearrangement links TRBV5-6 to TRBJ1-5; no definite D call. The CDR3 loop is CASSLMADNQPQHF. In DNA form, the CDR3 reads TGTGCCAGCAGCTTGATGGCAGACAATCAGCCCCAGCATTTT. The variable domain in full, with the rest retrieved from reference TRBV5-6 and TRBJ1-5, is DAGVTQSPTHLIKTRGQQVTLRCSPKSGHDTVSWYQQALGQGPQFIFQYYEEEERQRGNFPDRFSGHQFPNYSSELNVNALLLGDSALYLCASSLMADNQPQHFGDGTRLSIL.